This entry lists 25 T cell receptor beta chains sequenced from one sample in a study of blood T cell repertoires in COVID-19. Produced via immunoSEQ multiplex PCR; TCRdb's table is partial and in-frame only. The sample consists of approximately 180,000 clones, roughly 90% of them appearing once. Sequences were obtained from peripheral blood. The receptors shown here come from a woman aged 45-60 years with acute or convalescent COVID-19.

The rearrangement joins TRBV4-3 to TRBJ1-5; the D gene is possibly TRBD1 (5 bases). The CDR3 has 15 amino acids. The V gene's germline CDR1 is LGHNA and CDR2 YSLEER. The V end was cut by 0 bases, the J end by 6 bases, with 12 bases between. The CDR3 region is CASSQDWQGFQPQHF. CDR3 sequence (DNA): TGCGCCAGCAGCCAAGATTGGCAGGGCTTTCAGCCCCAGCATTTT.

The chain couples TRBV7-9 to TRBJ2-1; D is undetermined. Trimming removed 2 bases at V and 3 bases at J, with 5 bases between. The CDR3 has 13 amino acids. In germline, CDR1 is SEHNR, CDR2 FQNEAQ (reference sequence). The CDR3 nucleotides are TGTGCCAGCAGCTTACCTATCTACAATGAGCAGTTCTTC. Translation: CASSLPIYNEQFF.

In DNA, the CDR3 is TGTGCCAGCAGTTTTTACAGCAATGAGCAGTTCTTC. Translated, it gives CASSFYSNEQFF. The chain carries TRBV12-3 or TRBV12-4 and TRBJ2-1; no reliable D call. The CDR3 is made up of 12 amino acids. Deletions cut 3 bases from V and 6 bases from J, with 6 bases between.

V gene TRBV10-1 combines with J gene TRBJ2-7; tentatively, D is TRBD2 (5 bases). This CDR3 region has 13 residues. CDR1 and CDR2 (germline): WNHNN, SYGVQD (reference sequence). V was cut by 4 bases and J by 6 bases, with 13 bases left in between. The CDR3 region is CASSVEEGAEQYF. The CDR3 DNA reads as TGCGCCAGCAGTGTTGAAGAGGGCGCCGAGCAGTACTTC.

V gene TRBV11-3 combines with J gene TRBJ1-3, with 9 nucleotides matching TRBD1. Losses at the gene ends were 6 bases for V and 3 bases for J; bases not matched to a gene: 12. CDR3 length: 17 residues. Germline CDR1 is SGHNT and CDR2 is YENEEA. The CDR3 region is CASRPSIGTGFGNTIYF. CDR3 nucleotide sequence: TGTGCCAGCAGACCATCCATCGGGACAGGGTTTGGAAACACCATATATTTT. Combining the CDR3 with reference TRBV11-3 and TRBJ1-3 gives the whole variable domain EAGVVQSPRYKIIEKKQPVAFWCNPISGHNTLYWYLQNLGQGPELLIRYENEEAVDDSQLPKDRFSAERLKGVDSTLKIQPAELGDSAVYLCASRPSIGTGFGNTIYFGEGSWLTVV.

The V and J genes are TRBV2 and TRBJ1-2; TRBD1 matches 8 bases. Germline V CDR1 and CDR2: SNHLY, FYNNEI. This CDR3 region has 16 residues. V lost 2 bases and J lost 8; bases outside the gene matches: 13. Written as DNA, the CDR3 is TGTGCCAGCAGTGAAAATGGTCAGGGGGCGCCTGGGGGCTACACCTTC. It specifies CASSENGQGAPGGYTF.

The chain links TRBV11-3 to TRBJ2-7, with 7 bases that match TRBD2. The CDR3 loop spans 12 amino acids. Unmatched junction bases numbered 3, after V lost 5 bases and J lost 5 bases. Germline-derived CDR1 and CDR2 are SGHNT and YENEEA. CDR3 protein: CASSRGGDEQYF. CDR3 coding DNA: TGTGCCAGCAGCCGGGGAGGGGACGAGCAGTACTTC.

V gene TRBV5-1 combines with J gene TRBJ2-1; 7 bases are a match to TRBD1. V shed 4 bases and J 6 bases; nucleotides not matched to a gene: 7. The CDR3 spans 14 residues. From germline, CDR1 is SGHRS and CDR2 YFSETQ. DNA of the CDR3: TGCGCCAGCAGCCCCGGGACAGAAGGCAATGAGCAGTTCTTC. Its translation is CASSPGTEGNEQFF.

V is TRBV6-2 or TRBV6-3 and J is TRBJ1-5; 10 bases fit TRBD1. With V trimmed by 5 bases and J by 7 bases, 11 bases remained unmatched. Germline lookup yields CDR1 MNHEY and CDR2 SVGEGT. The CDR3 has 16 residues. In DNA form, the CDR3 reads TGTGCCAGCAGTGGAAGGACAGGGGGAGGGGAACAGCCCCAGCATTTT. Translation gives CASSGRTGGGEQPQHF.

The sample holds one count of this clone. V usage is TRBV5-1 and J usage is TRBJ1-1; 7 nucleotides agree with TRBD1. Germline V CDR1 and CDR2: SGHRS, YFSETQ. The CDR3 totals 15 residues. The V gene end was trimmed by 3 bases and the J gene end by 4 bases; junction bases not matched to a gene: 9. In nucleotides, the CDR3 is TGCGCCAGCAGCTCCTCCCGACAGGGTCTCACTGAAGCTTTCTTT. It is translated as CASSSSRQGLTEAFF.

The J gene is TRBJ2-3, the V gene TRBV11-2; 8 bases align to TRBD1. The CDR3 extends over 15 amino acids. V was clipped by 1 base and J by 2 bases; unmatched bases: 2. CDR1 and CDR2 from the germline V gene are SGHAT and FQNNGV. CDR3 loop: CASSLGTGNTDTQYF. The CDR3 DNA follows: TGTGCCAGCAGCTTAGGGACAGGGAACACAGATACGCAGTATTTT.

The chain couples TRBV7-2 to TRBJ1-2; tentative D call: TRBD1 (5 bases). The CDR3 loop spans 13 amino acids. With 6 bases removed from V and 4 bases from J, the gap between germline ends came to 12 bases. Looked up from germline, CDR1 is SGHTA and CDR2 is FQGNSA. CDR3 in DNA: TGTGCCAGCAGGTCCCAGACAGCCTATGGCTACACCTTC. This translates into CASRSQTAYGYTF.

This chain connects TRBV6-5 to TRBJ2-5; 9 nucleotides align to TRBD1. CDR1 is MNHEY, CDR2 SVGAGI, per germline. With 8 bases clipped from V and 2 bases from J, the junction kept 6 bases outside the gene matches. CDR3 size: 14 residues. CDR3 sequence (DNA): TGTGCCAGCTCCGACGGGACAGGGCAAGAGACCCAGTACTTC. It yields the protein CASSDGTGQETQYF.

Only one count was recorded for this clone. The chain has TRBV5-8 and TRBJ1-5; TRBD1 might be the D (6 bases). V lost 2 bases and J 5 bases, leaving 11 bases between the germline ends. CDR3 length equals 14 residues. CDR1 SGHTS and CDR2 YDEGEE come from the germline V gene. The CDR3 here is CASSLGGVYQPQHF. CDR3 coding DNA: TGTGCCAGCAGCTTAGGGGGGGTGTATCAGCCCCAGCATTTT. Combining the CDR3 with reference TRBV5-8 and TRBJ1-5 gives the whole variable domain EAGVTQSPTHLIKTRGQQATLRCSPISGHTSVYWYQQALGLGLQFLLWYDEGEERNRGNFPPRFSGRQFPNYSSELNVNALELEDSALYLCASSLGGVYQPQHFGDGTRLSIL.

This chain connects TRBV6-5 to TRBJ1-2; 11 bases are a match to TRBD1. Germline V lookup: CDR1 MNHEY, CDR2 SVGAGI. CDR3 length: 14 amino acids. Trimming cost V 6 bases and J 1 base; bases outside gene matches: 1. The chain's CDR3 is CASRGTGGNYGYTF. Here the CDR3 DNA reads TGTGCCAGCAGGGGGACAGGGGGTAACTATGGCTACACCTTC.

The chain combines TRBV6-5 with TRBJ2-6; D unclear. In germline, CDR1 is MNHEY, CDR2 SVGAGI. Trimming took off 0 bases at V and 0 bases at J, with 6 bases between the two ends. This CDR3 contains 16 residues. CDR3 residues: CASSYSLSSGANVLTF. The CDR3 bases are TGTGCCAGCAGTTACTCCCTCTCCTCTGGGGCCAACGTCCTGACTTTC.

DNA of the CDR3: TGTGCCAGCTCACCACCGTCCAGCGCAACTAATGAAAAACTGTTTTTT. This encodes CASSPPSSATNEKLFF. The chain links TRBV18 to TRBJ1-4, with no clear D. The V end lost 0 bases, the J end lost 0 bases, and 8 bases lay between the germline ends. Per germline, CDR1 KGHSH and CDR2 LQKENI. This CDR3 has 16 amino acids.

The chain is built from TRBV21-1 and TRBJ2-1; the table calls TRBD2, which could not be checked here. TRBV21-1 has pseudogene status. This CDR3 comprises 16 residues. Here the CDR3 reads CASSQCPRGGGYEQFF. CDR3 DNA sequence: TGTGCCAGCAGCCAGTGCCCTCGGGGCGGGGGGTATGAGCAGTTCTTC.

V and J are TRBV19 and TRBJ2-3, with D hard to call. This CDR3 comprises 14 residues. The germline V gene has CDR1 LNHDA and CDR2 SQIVND (reference sequence). V lost 7 bases and J lost 2, with 13 bases in between. The CDR3: CASTVAASTDTQYF. CDR3 nucleotides: TGTGCCAGTACGGTAGCTGCATCCACAGATACGCAGTATTTT.

This sequence joins TRBV18 and TRBJ1-6; D is unresolved. V gave up 2 bases and J gave up 0 bases, with 8 bases separating them. The CDR3 is 16 amino acids. In germline, CDR1 is KGHSH, CDR2 LQKENI. The CDR3 DNA follows: TGTGCCAGCTCACCAGAACAGAGCTCCTATAATTCACCCCTCCACTTT. Translation: CASSPEQSSYNSPLHF.

This chain joins TRBV6-6 and TRBJ1-1; D gene ambiguous. Trimming removed 2 bases at V and 2 bases at J, with 6 bases between. This CDR3 comprises 13 residues. The germline V gene encodes CDR1 MNHNY and CDR2 SVGAGI (reference sequence). CDR3 sequence: CASSYPLNTEAFF. CDR3 DNA: TGTGCCAGCAGTTACCCACTAAACACTGAAGCTTTCTTT.

The CDR3 sequence is CASSLAGDNSPLHF. CDR3 in DNA: TGTGCCAGCAGCTTAGCAGGGGATAATTCACCCCTCCACTTT. This chain connects TRBV7-8 to TRBJ1-6; a possible D gene is TRBD1 (5 bases). V shed 0 bases and J shed 5 bases, with 5 bases lying between them. The CDR3 loop spans 14 amino acids. The V gene's germline CDR1 is SGHVS and CDR2 FQNEAQ.

The CDR3 coding sequence is TGTGCCAGCAGCCAAGGACGGGACAGGGGTCGAGAGACCCAGTACTTC. This translates into CASSQGRDRGRETQYF. The chain combines TRBV3-1 (or the pseudogene TRBV3-2) with TRBJ2-5, with 10 bases fitting TRBD1. Germline lookup yields CDR1 LGHDT and CDR2 YNNKEL (reference sequence). This CDR3 region has 16 residues. V shed 1 base, J shed 4 bases, and the junction held 6 bases outside the gene matches.

This rearrangement joins TRBV30 to TRBJ1-2; 8 positions match TRBD1. V dropped 3 bases and J dropped 5; count of bases not matched to a gene: 5. Germline CDR1 reads GTSNPN; CDR2 reads SVGIG (reference sequence). The CDR3 is 13 amino acids. CDR3 sequence reads: CAWRPGGEYGYTF. The CDR3 coding sequence is TGTGCCTGGAGGCCAGGGGGCGAGTATGGCTACACCTTC.

V gene TRBV29-1 combines with J gene TRBJ2-7; maybe TRBD1 (5 bases). CDR1 and CDR2 from the germline V gene are SQVTM and ANQGSEA. V was clipped by 5 bases and J by 0 bases, with 11 bases between them. The CDR3 spans 13 residues. CDR3 in DNA: TGCAGCGTTCCGTCAGGGCACTCCTACGAGCAGTACTTC. Its protein is CSVPSGHSYEQYF.